The 7 T cell receptor beta chains below were found in one sample sequenced in a study of chemoradiotherapy in HPV16-positive cancers. Data came from immunoSEQ multiplex PCR; TCRdb stores just in-frame clones and leaves some out. The sample carries 20,000 to 30,000 clones, roughly 94% recorded once. This sample was taken from a patient who underwent chemoradiotherapy. These TCRs come from a human donor with HPV-associated anogenital cancer.

The chain joins TRBV7-2 to TRBJ1-1, with 8 positions matching TRBD1. V shed 4 bases, J shed 5 bases, and the junction held 9 bases outside the gene matches. Germline lookup yields CDR1 SGHTA and CDR2 FQGNSA. This CDR3 is built from 15 residues. CDR3 sequence reads: CASSSPDRGKTEAFF. CDR3 sequence (DNA): TGTGCCAGCAGCTCCCCCGACAGGGGAAAGACTGAAGCTTTCTTT. Together with reference TRBV7-2 and TRBJ1-1, the CDR3 gives the full variable domain: GAGVSQSPSNKVTEKGKDVELRCDPISGHTALYWYRQSLGQGLEFLIYFQGNSAPDKSGLPSDRFSAERTGGSVSTLTIQRTQQEDSAVYLCASSSPDRGKTEAFFGQGTRLTVV.

This sequence joins TRBV30 and TRBJ1-4, with TRBD1 identical over 8 bases. V gave up 3 bases and J gave up 4 bases; unmatched junction bases: 4. Per the germline V gene, CDR1 is GTSNPN and CDR2 is SVGIG (reference sequence). This CDR3 is built from 14 residues. This CDR3 reads CAWRKGQVNEKLFF. CDR3 coding DNA: TGTGCCTGGAGGAAGGGACAGGTTAATGAAAAACTGTTTTTT.

This chain joins TRBV30 and TRBJ1-4; no definite D call. The CDR3 covers 10 residues. V was pared by 3 bases and J by 7 bases, with 3 bases between. Germline V gene data show CDR1 as GTSNPN and CDR2 as SVGIG (reference sequence). DNA for the CDR3: TGTGCCTGGAGCGGTGAAAAACTGTTTTTT. The encoded protein is CAWSGEKLFF.

The V call is TRBV6-5, the J call TRBJ1-1; D is undetermined. Germline V CDR1 and CDR2: MNHEY, SVGAGI. With 2 bases removed from V and 1 base from J, the gap between germline ends came to 14 bases. The CDR3 extends over 16 amino acids. This CDR3 reads CASSYRGWSTNTEAFF. The CDR3 nucleotides are TGTGCCAGCAGTTACAGAGGATGGTCGACGAACACTGAAGCTTTCTTT.

V is TRBV10-3 and J is TRBJ1-5; D might be TRBD1 (6 bases). V was trimmed by 4 bases and J by 1 base, leaving 8 bases between them. CDR3 length: 14 residues. From germline, CDR1 is ENHRY and CDR2 SYGVKD. The CDR3 reads CAISGGQSNQPQHF. CDR3 coding DNA: TGTGCCATCAGTGGAGGACAGAGCAATCAGCCCCAGCATTTT.

This chain connects TRBV10-3 to TRBJ1-6; D possibly corresponds to TRBD1 (5 bases). Germline values: CDR1 ENHRY, CDR2 SYGVKD. The CDR3 is 14 residues long. Trimming shortened V by 4 bases and J by 7 bases, and 11 bases separated the two germline ends. The CDR3 loop is CAISAGTENSPLHF. CDR3 nucleotides: TGTGCCATCAGTGCCGGGACCGAAAATTCACCCCTCCACTTT.

This chain joins TRBV2 and TRBJ1-1; no reliable D call. The ends were cut back, 4 bases at V and 0 bases at J, with 6 bases in the middle. This CDR3 has 13 residues. The V gene's germline CDR1 is SNHLY and CDR2 FYNNEI. The CDR3 DNA sequence: TGTGCCAGCAGTGTCAGGTTGAACACTGAAGCTTTCTTT. Encoded protein: CASSVRLNTEAFF.